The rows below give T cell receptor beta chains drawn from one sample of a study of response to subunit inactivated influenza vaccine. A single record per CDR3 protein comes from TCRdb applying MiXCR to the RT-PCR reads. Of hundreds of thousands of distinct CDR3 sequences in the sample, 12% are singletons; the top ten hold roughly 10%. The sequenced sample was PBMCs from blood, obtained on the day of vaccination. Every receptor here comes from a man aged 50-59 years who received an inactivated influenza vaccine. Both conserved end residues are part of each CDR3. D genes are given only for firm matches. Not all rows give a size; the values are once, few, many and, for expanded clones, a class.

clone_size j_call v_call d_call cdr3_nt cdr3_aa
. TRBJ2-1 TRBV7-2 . TGTGCCAGCAGCTTATTTGGATACAATGAGCAGTTCTTC CASSLFGYNEQFF
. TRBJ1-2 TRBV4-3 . TGCGCCAGCAGCCAAGATCTGGCAGGAGGAAACTATGGCTACACCTTC CASSQDLAGGNYGYTF
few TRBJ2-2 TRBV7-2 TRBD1 TGTGCCAGCAACTTGAGACAGGGGACCGGGGAGCTGTTTTTT CASNLRQGTGELFF
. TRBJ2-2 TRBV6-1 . TGTGTCAGCAGTCCAACAGGGACGGGCACCGGGGAGCTGTTTTTT CVSSPTGTGTGELFF
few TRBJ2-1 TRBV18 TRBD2 TGTGCCAGCTCACCGACTAGCGGGGGGGTTCGGAATGAGCAGTTCTTC CASSPTSGGVRNEQFF
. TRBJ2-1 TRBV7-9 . TGTGCCAGCAGCCCCCCTAGGGGGACTGAGCAGTTCTTC CASSPPRGTEQFF
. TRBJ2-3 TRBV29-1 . TGCAGCGTTCTTAGGGGTGGCGGGCTGACTACGCAGTATTTT CSVLRGGGLTTQYF
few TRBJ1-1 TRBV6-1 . TGTGCCAGCAGTGGACCGATTGAAGCTTTCTTT CASSGPIEAFF
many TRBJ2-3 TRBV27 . TGTGCCAGCAGTCCCTTCACTAGCCTTACCACAGATACGCAGTATTTT CASSPFTSLTTDTQYF
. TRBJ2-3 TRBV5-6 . TGTGCCAGCAGCGCCTTTAAAAGGACAGATACGCAGTATTTT CASSAFKRTDTQYF
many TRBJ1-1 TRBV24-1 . TGTGCCACCAGTGGTTTCAAGTTCAGCGCCCTTAACACTGAAGCTTTCTTT CATSGFKFSALNTEAFF
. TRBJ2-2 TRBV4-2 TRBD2 TGTGCCAGCAGCCAAGATGGAAGTAGCGGGACCGGGGAGCTGTTTTTT CASSQDGSSGTGELFF
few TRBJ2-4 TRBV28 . TGTGCCAGCAGTTTAACGGGCTTGGAGCCCAAAAACATTCAGTACTTC CASSLTGLEPKNIQYF
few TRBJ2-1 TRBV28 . TGTGCCAGCAGCTTAGCGGACGGGGCCTACAATGAGCAGTTCTTC CASSLADGAYNEQFF
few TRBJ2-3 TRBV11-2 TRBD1 TGTGCCAGCAGCCCAACAGGGGTAACGCAGTATTTT CASSPTGVTQYF
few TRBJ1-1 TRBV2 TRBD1 TGTGCCAGCACTCGGGACAGGGGGAACACTGAAGCTTTCTTT CASTRDRGNTEAFF
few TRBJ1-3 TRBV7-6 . TGTGCCAGCAGCCCCGACAGCGCTCTCGGAAACACCATATATTTT CASSPDSALGNTIYF
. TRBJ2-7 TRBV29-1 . TGCAGCGTTGAAGGCCGGGGTGTCCAGGACGAGCAGTACTTC CSVEGRGVQDEQYF
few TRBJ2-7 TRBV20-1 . TGCAGTGCCCCCCAGGGGTCAGGGCAGTACTTC CSAPQGSGQYF
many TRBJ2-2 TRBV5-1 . TGCGCCAGCAGCTTGGCTGGAGACGGGAACACCGGGGAGCTGTTTTTT CASSLAGDGNTGELFF
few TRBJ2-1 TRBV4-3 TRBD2 TGCGCCAGCAGCCAAGCTCCGGCGGGAGGGCAGGATGAGCAGTTCTTC CASSQAPAGGQDEQFF
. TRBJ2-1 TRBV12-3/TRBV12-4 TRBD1 TGTGCCAGCAGTTCCGGGACAGGGAAGGAGATGTTCTTC CASSSGTGKEMFF
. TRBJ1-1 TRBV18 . TGTGCCAGCTCCACCAAAACAGGGAACACTGAAGCTTTCTTT CASSTKTGNTEAFF
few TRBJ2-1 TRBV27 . TGTGCCAGCAGTTTAGTTCTAGCCCGGTACAATGAGCAGTTCTTC CASSLVLARYNEQFF
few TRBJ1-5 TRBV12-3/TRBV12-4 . TGTGCCAGCAGTTTAGGGGCGGCTCAGCCCCAGCATTTT CASSLGAAQPQHF
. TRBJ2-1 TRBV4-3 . TGCGCCAGCAGCAAGTTAGCGACCCATGAGCAGTTCTTC CASSKLATHEQFF
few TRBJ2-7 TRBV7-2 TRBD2 TGTGCCAGCAGCTTAGGGGCTAGCGGGAGCGAGCAGTACTTC CASSLGASGSEQYF
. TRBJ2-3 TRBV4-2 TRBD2 TGTGCCAGCAGCCAAGCCCGGACTAGCGGGGCGCAGTATTTT CASSQARTSGAQYF
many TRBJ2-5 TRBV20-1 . TGCAGTGCTAGAGACTGGCGCTTACAAGAGACCCAGTACTTC CSARDWRLQETQYF
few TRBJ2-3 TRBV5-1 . TGCGCCAGCAGCTTGGATGGGGCAGGCCCCACAGATACGCAGTATTTT CASSLDGAGPTDTQYF
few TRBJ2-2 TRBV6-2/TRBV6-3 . TGTGCCAGCAGTTACTGGGCTCTAACCGGGGAGCTGTTTTTT CASSYWALTGELFF
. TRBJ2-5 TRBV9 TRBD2 TGTGCCAGCAGCGCCGGGACTAGCGGGATCCGAGAGACCCAGTACTTC CASSAGTSGIRETQYF
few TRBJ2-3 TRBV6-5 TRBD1 TGTGCCAGCAGTTATTCGGGGACAGGCACTCCTCTAGATACGCAGTATTTT CASSYSGTGTPLDTQYF
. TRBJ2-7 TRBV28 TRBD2 TGTGCCAGCAGTCTGCCTAGCGGGGAAAAGGTGCAGTACTTC CASSLPSGEKVQYF
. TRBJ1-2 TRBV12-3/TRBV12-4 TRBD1 TGTGCCAGCAGCTACAGGACAGGACTTAACTATGGCTACACCTTC CASSYRTGLNYGYTF
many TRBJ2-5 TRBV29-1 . TGCAGCGTTCGGAGTAGGTCACAAGAGACCCAGTACTTC CSVRSRSQETQYF
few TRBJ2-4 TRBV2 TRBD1 TGTGCCAGCAGTTTCGACAGGGTAGCCAAAAACATTCAGTACTTC CASSFDRVAKNIQYF
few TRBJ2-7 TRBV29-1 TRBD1 TGCAGCGTTAAAGCGTACTTGACAGGGGGGTCCTACGAGCAGTACTTC CSVKAYLTGGSYEQYF
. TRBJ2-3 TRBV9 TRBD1 TGTGCCAGCAGCGCTACAGGGGCTAGCACAGATACGCAGTATTTT CASSATGASTDTQYF
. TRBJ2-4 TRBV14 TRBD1 TGTGCCAGCAGCCGGATGACAGGGTTGGGAAACATTCAGTACTTC CASSRMTGLGNIQYF
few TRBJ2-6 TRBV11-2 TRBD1 TGTGCCAGCAGCTTCGGCCAGGGGGCGATCAGAAACTCTGGGGCCAACGTCCTGACTTTC CASSFGQGAIRNSGANVLTF
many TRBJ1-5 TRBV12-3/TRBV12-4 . TGTGCCAGCAGTTCAACAGGGTTCAATCAGCCCCAGCATTTT CASSSTGFNQPQHF
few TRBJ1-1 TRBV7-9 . TGTGCCAGCAGCCTGGCCGGGGCAGAAGCTTTCTTT CASSLAGAEAFF
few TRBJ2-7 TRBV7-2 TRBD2 TGTGCCAGCAGCATTAGCGGGAGGGCCATCGAGCAGTACTTC CASSISGRAIEQYF
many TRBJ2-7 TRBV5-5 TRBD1 TGTGCCAGCAGCGGGGGCTTACAGGGGATCTTCGAGCAGTACTTC CASSGGLQGIFEQYF
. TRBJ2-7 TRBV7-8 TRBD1 TGTGCCAGCAGCCAAAACCCTACAGGGGACGAGCAGTACTTC CASSQNPTGDEQYF
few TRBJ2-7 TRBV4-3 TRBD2 TGCGCCAGCAGCCAGTGGGGGGGGGGCTACGAGCAGTACTTC CASSQWGGGYEQYF
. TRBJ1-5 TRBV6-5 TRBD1 TGTGCCAGCAGTTACTCGGACAGGGGGAGGTATGGCAATCAGCCCCAGCATTTT CASSYSDRGRYGNQPQHF
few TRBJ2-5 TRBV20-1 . TGCAGTGCTGGGGGTGAAAGAAGGGACCAAGAGACCCAGTACTTC CSAGGERRDQETQYF
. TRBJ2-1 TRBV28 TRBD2 TGTGCCAGCAGTCGGGGAGGGTCAAACAATGAGCAGTTCTTC CASSRGGSNNEQFF
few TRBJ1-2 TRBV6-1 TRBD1 TGTGCCAGCAGTGGAGGGGGCGCCTATGGCTACACCTTC CASSGGGAYGYTF
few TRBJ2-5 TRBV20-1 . TGCAGTGCTGAGGGGTCCGTTTCCTTCAACGTATGGGAGACCCAGTACTTC CSAEGSVSFNVWETQYF
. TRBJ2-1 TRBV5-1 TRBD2 TGCGCCAGCAGCTGGGCGGCGGGGGGGCAGTACAATGAGCAGTTCTTC CASSWAAGGQYNEQFF
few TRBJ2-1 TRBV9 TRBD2 TGTGCCAGCAGCACCCGGACTAGCGGGAGGGCCATTAATGAGCAGTTCTTC CASSTRTSGRAINEQFF